Given below is one T cell receptor beta chain in context. Its antigen remains unidentified. The sample originates from a study of a mutant IDH1 vaccine in newly diagnosed glioma. Study at large: The initiation of vaccination occurred 4-6 weeks after radiotherapy alone, or with temozolomide cycles. Patients arrived already treated with radiotherapy, temozolomide, or both, most having had both. Among treated patients, approximately 62% were male and around 38% female, and mean age was roughly 40 years.

Time point noted: week 23, last vaccination. It was 300 ug of mutant IDH1 20-mer peptide that made up each vaccine dose, given with topical imiquimod. Clones were sequenced by immunoSEQ multiplex PCR, and TCRdb holds only the in-frame ones, with some missing. Among approximately 82,000 clones listed, more than 80% were seen once. There are 13 residues in the CDR3. Losses at the gene ends were 2 bases for V and 8 bases for J; bases not matched to a gene: 6. In germline, CDR1 is SGHRS, CDR2 YFSETQ. This chain links TRBV5-1 with TRBJ1-2; the match to TRBD1 covers 7 bases. This TCR was sampled from a woman between 45 and 65 years old with glioma. This specimen consisted of PBMCs, obtained from a glioma patient whose treatment included an IDH1 peptide vaccine. The CDR3 DNA is TGCGCCAGCAGCTTCAACAGGGGAGACGGCTACACCTTC. Its translation: CASSFNRGDGYTF.